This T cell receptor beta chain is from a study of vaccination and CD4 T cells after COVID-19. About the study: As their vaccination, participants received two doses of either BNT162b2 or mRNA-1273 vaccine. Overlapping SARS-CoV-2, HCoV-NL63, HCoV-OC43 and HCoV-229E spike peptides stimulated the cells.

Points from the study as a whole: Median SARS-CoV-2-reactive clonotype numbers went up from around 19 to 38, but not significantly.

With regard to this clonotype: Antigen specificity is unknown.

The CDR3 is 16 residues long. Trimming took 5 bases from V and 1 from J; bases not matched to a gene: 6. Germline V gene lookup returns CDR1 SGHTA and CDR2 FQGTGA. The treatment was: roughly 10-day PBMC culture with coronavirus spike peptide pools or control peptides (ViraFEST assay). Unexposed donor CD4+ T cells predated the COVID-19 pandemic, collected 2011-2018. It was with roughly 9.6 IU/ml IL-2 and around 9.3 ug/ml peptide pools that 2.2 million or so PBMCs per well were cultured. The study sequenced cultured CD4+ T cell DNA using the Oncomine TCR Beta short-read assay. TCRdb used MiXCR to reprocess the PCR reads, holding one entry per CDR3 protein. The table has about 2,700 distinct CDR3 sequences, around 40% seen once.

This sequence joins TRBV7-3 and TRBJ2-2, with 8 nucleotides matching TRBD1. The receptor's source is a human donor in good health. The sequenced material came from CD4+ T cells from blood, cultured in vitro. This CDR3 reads CASSPNRGLNTGELFF. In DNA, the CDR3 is TGTGCCAGCAGCCCCAACAGGGGGTTGAACACCGGGGAGCTGTTTTTT.